One T cell receptor (beta chain) is described in this entry. Its target is unknown. These data belong to a study of shared clonotypes between healthy human individuals. In the study overall: The study enrolled a couple of women and a few men aged 18 to 49.

Overall study results and limits: Memory subsets generally showed smaller estimated richness than naive subsets did.

The junction had 13 bases not matched to a gene; V was cut back by 2 bases and J by 7 bases. In germline, CDR1 is MNHNS, CDR2 SASEGT. The CDR3 is made up of 16 amino acids. Several immunoSEQ plates received, in even portions, the genomic DNA of each subset. The method was immunoSEQ multiplex PCR; TCRdb's version includes in-frame clones alone and lacks a portion of them. The sample consists of approximately 2,300,000 clones, roughly 92% of them appearing once. The sequenced sample consisted of naive CD4+ T cells from PBMCs. Sample subset: CD45RA+ positively selected. V is TRBV6-1 and J is TRBJ1-1; 7 bases are shared with TRBD1. This clonotype originated in a man in his late teens or twenties in good health. Some clones in this sample may be carry-over from other donors' samples. CDR3 sequence: CASSEIPTGFGGEAFF. CDR3 bases: TGTGCCAGCAGTGAAATACCGACAGGGTTCGGCGGTGAAGCTTTCTTT.